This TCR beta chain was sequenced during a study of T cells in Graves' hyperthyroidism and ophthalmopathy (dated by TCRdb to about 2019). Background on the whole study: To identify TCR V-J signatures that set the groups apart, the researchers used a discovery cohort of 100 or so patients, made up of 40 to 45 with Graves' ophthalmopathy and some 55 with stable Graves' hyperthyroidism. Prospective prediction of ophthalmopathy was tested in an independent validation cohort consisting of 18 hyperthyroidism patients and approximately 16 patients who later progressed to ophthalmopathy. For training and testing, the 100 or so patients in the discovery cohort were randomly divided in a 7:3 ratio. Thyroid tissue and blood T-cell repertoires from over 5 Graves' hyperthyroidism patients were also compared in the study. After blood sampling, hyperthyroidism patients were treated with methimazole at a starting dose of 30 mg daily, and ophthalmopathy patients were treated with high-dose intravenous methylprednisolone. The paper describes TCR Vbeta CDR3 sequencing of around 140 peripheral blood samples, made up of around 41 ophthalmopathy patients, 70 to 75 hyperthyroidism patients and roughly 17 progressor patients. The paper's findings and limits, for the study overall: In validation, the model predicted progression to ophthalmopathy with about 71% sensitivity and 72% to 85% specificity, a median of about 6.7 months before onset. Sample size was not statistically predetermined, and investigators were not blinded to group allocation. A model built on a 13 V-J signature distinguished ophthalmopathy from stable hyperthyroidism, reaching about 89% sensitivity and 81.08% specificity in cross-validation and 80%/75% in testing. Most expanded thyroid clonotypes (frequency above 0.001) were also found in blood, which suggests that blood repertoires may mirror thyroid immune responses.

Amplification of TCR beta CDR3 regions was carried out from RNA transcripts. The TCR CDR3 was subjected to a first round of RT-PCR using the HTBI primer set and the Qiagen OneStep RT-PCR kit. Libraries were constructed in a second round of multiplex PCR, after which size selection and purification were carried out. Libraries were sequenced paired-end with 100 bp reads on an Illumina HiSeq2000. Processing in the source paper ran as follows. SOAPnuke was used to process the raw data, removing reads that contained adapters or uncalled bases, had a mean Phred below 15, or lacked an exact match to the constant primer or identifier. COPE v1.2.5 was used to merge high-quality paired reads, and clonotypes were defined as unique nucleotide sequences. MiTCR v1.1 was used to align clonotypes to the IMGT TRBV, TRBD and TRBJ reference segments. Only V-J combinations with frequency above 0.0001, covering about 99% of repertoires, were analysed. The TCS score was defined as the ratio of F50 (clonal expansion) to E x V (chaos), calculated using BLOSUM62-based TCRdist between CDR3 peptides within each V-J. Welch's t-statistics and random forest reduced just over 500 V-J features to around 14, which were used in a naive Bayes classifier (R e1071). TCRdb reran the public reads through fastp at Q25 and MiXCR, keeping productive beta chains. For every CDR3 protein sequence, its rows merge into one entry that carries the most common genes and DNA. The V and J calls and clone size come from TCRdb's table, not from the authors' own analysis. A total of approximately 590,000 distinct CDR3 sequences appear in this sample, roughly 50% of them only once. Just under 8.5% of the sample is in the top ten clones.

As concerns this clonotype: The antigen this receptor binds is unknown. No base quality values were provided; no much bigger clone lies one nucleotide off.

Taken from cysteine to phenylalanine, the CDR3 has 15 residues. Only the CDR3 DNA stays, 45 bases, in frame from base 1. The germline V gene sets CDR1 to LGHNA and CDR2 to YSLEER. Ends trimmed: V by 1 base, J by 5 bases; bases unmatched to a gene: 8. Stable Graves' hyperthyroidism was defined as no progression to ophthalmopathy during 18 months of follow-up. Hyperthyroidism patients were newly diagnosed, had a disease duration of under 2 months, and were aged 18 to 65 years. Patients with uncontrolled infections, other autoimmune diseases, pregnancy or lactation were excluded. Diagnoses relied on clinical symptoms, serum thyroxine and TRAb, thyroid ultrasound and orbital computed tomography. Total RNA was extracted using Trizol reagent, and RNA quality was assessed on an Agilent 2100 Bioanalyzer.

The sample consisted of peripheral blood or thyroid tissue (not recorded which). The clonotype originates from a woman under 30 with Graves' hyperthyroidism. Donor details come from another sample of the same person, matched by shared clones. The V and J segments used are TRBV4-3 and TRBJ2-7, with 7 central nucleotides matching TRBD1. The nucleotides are TGCGCCAGCAGCCAAGGACAGGGCATTGGGGACGAGCAGTACTTC. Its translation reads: CASSQGQGIGDEQYF.